What follows are 28 T cell receptor beta chains derived from one specimen sequenced in a study of blood T cell repertoires in COVID-19. Generated by immunoSEQ multiplex PCR, the TCRdb table keeps only in-frame clones and is missing some. Here the sample spans 450,000 to 500,000 clones, 75% to 90% being singletons. Sequencing input: PBMCs or T cells enriched from blood (not recorded which). The source of these receptors is a woman younger than 35 who had recovered from COVID-19.

This clone has more than one count but fewer than ten. This sequence joins TRBV29-1 and TRBJ1-2; no definite D call. CDR1 and CDR2 from the germline V gene are SQVTM and ANQGSEA. The CDR3 totals 13 residues. Trimming removed 3 bases from V and 5 bases from J, with 13 bases in between. CDR3 sequence: CSVEEDKVYGYTF. CDR3 DNA: TGCAGCGTTGAGGAGGATAAGGTGTATGGCTACACCTTC. Full variable domain (rest looked up from reference TRBV29-1 and TRBJ1-2): SAVISQKPSRDICQRGTSLTIQCQVDSQVTMMFWYRQQPGQSLTLIATANQGSEATYESGFVIDKFPISRPNLTFSTLTVSNMSPEDSSIYLCSVEEDKVYGYTFGSGTRLTVV.

V and J are TRBV5-1 and TRBJ1-1, with D maybe TRBD1 (6 bases). V was trimmed by 4 bases and J by 1 base, leaving 14 bases between them. Per the germline V gene, CDR1 is SGHRS and CDR2 is YFSETQ. This CDR3 has 15 residues. The CDR3 coding sequence is TGCGCCAGCAGCCCGACAGGTCTACGGAACACTGAAGCTTTCTTT. Translation gives CASSPTGLRNTEAFF. Supplemented by reference TRBV5-1 and TRBJ1-1, the full variable domain reads KAGVTQTPRYLIKTRGQQVTLSCSPISGHRSVSWYQQTPGQGLQFLFEYFSETQRNKGNFPGRFSGRQFSNSRSEMNVSTLELGDSALYLCASSPTGLRNTEAFFGQGTRLTVV.

V gene TRBV11-2 combines with J gene TRBJ2-1, with TRBD2 matching over 12 bases. The junction had 7 bases not matched to a gene; V was cut back by 1 base and J by 0 bases. The CDR3 is 19 amino acids. From germline, CDR1 is SGHAT and CDR2 FQNNGV. In DNA form, the CDR3 reads TGTGCCAGCAGCTTAGTTCGGCTAGCGGGGGGGAGCTCCTACAATGAGCAGTTCTTC. Translating gives CASSLVRLAGGSSYNEQFF.

V gene TRBV10-3 combines with J gene TRBJ2-2; TRBD1 matches 8 bases. Germline loops: CDR1 ENHRY, CDR2 SYGVKD. The V and J ends lost 10 bases and 4 bases, in that order; junction bases with no gene match: 11. The CDR3 loop spans 15 amino acids. CDR3 coding DNA: TGTGCCACCCTCGGACAGGGTCTGGGCACCGGGGAGCTGTTTTTT. Residues: CATLGQGLGTGELFF.

The chain has TRBV4-1 and TRBJ1-2; D is undetermined. The CDR3 spans 14 residues. From germline, CDR1 is MGHRA and CDR2 YSYEKL. Trimming left V 6 bases short and J 0 bases short, with 11 bases between. CDR3 residues: CASSREITNYGYTF. The CDR3 bases are TGCGCCAGCAGTCGAGAAATAACTAACTATGGCTACACCTTC.

The CDR3: CASRPTGAGSPLHF. DNA for the CDR3: TGTGCCAGCAGACCGACAGGGGCGGGTTCACCCCTCCACTTT. The J gene is TRBJ1-6, the V gene TRBV6-5; 8 nucleotides match TRBD1. This CDR3 contains 14 residues. In germline, CDR1 is MNHEY, CDR2 SVGAGI. V shed 6 bases and J 9 bases; nucleotides not matched to a gene: 7.

Many counts were recorded for this clone. The chain couples TRBV7-8 to TRBJ2-5; 8 bases align to TRBD2. Germline CDR1 and CDR2: SGHVS and FQNEAQ. The CDR3 sequence is 16 residues long. Trimming took 6 bases from V and 5 from J; bases not matched to a gene: 14. The CDR3 is CASSRRTSLLRETQYF. CDR3 nucleotides: TGTGCCAGCAGTCGAAGGACTAGCCTCCTTAGGGAGACCCAGTACTTC.

The rearrangement links TRBV6-5 to TRBJ1-2; TRBD1 matches at 7 bases. Germline lookup yields CDR1 MNHEY and CDR2 SVGAGI. The length of the CDR3 is 14 residues. J was trimmed by 7 bases and V by 0 bases; bases with no gene match: 5. The CDR3 DNA follows: TGTGCCAGCAGTTACTCGAGGGGGCCCGGTGGCTACACCTTC. This codes for CASSYSRGPGGYTF.

This rearrangement joins TRBV6-6 to TRBJ2-5, with D maybe TRBD2 (6 bases). The CDR3 extends over 12 amino acids. Looked up from germline, CDR1 is MNHNY and CDR2 is SVGAGI (reference sequence). V was shortened by 6 bases and J by 5 bases, with 10 bases between the two germline ends. CDR3 region: CASRVREETQYF. Here the CDR3 DNA reads TGTGCCAGCAGGGTCCGGGAGGAGACCCAGTACTTC.

This sequence joins TRBV3-1 (or the pseudogene TRBV3-2) and TRBJ2-5; possible D gene TRBD2, 5 bases. CDR3 length: 13 amino acids. Germline V gene sequence: CDR1 LGHDT, CDR2 YNNKEL (reference sequence). Trimming shortened V by 0 bases and J by 8 bases, and 10 bases separated the two germline ends. This chain's CDR3 is CASSQDVGSTQYF. Written as DNA, the CDR3 is TGTGCCAGCAGCCAAGACGTAGGGAGTACCCAGTACTTC.

The chain carries TRBV7-2 and TRBJ2-7; TRBD2 aligns across 8 bases. V was pared by 0 bases and J by 7 bases, with 2 bases of the junction left unmatched. This CDR3 region has 13 residues. Germline CDR1 and CDR2: SGHTA and FQGNSA. The CDR3 region is CASSLARGEEQYF. DNA for the CDR3: TGTGCCAGCAGCTTAGCGCGGGGGGAAGAGCAGTACTTC.

The chain is built from TRBV5-1 and TRBJ1-4, with 11 nucleotides matching TRBD1. Germline loops: CDR1 SGHRS, CDR2 YFSETQ. The CDR3 loop spans 15 amino acids. J gave up 8 bases and V 4 bases, and 7 bases lay outside the gene matches. The CDR3 spells CASSGGQGAREKLFF. The CDR3 DNA reads TGCGCCAGCAGCGGCGGACAGGGGGCGCGGGAAAAACTGTTTTTT.

V is TRBV11-2 and J is TRBJ2-7, with 10 bases lining up with TRBD1. Germline CDR1 reads SGHAT; CDR2 reads FQNNGV. The CDR3 runs to 15 residues. The trim removed 6 bases at V and 1 base at J, leaving 6 bases unmatched. In nucleotides, the CDR3 is TGTGCCAGCAGGTCTCCGGGACAGGGGTCCTACGAGCAGTACTTC. Translating it yields CASRSPGQGSYEQYF.

The chain carries TRBV5-6 and TRBJ1-1; a weak D match, TRBD1 (5 bases). From germline, CDR1 is SGHDT and CDR2 YYEEEE. The CDR3 runs to 15 residues. Between the trimmed V and J ends, which lost 4 bases and 3 bases, there was a span of 16 bases. The CDR3 region is CASSPRDRGYTEAFF. CDR3 bases: TGTGCCAGCAGCCCGCGGGACCGTGGGTACACTGAAGCTTTCTTT.

The chain has TRBV30 and TRBJ2-2, with 9 bases that match TRBD2. Germline trimming cut 4 bases from V and 4 bases from J; bases unmatched to any gene: 4. The CDR3 contains 14 residues. The germline V gene has CDR1 GTSNPN and CDR2 SVGIG (reference sequence). As DNA, the CDR3 is TGTGCCTGGACAGGACTAGCGACCACCGGGGAGCTGTTTTTT. Translated, it gives CAWTGLATTGELFF.

This clone was counted a single time. This chain uses TRBV28 with TRBJ1-4; TRBD1 agrees at 9 bases. This CDR3 spans 14 amino acids. Germline trimming cut 2 bases from V and 11 bases from J; bases unmatched to any gene: 6. Germline CDR1 is MDHEN and CDR2 is SYDVKM. DNA of the CDR3: TGTGCCAGCAGTTTAGGGACAGGGACTGGGAAACTGTTTTTT. Translation gives CASSLGTGTGKLFF.

V is TRBV5-1 and J is TRBJ1-2; 9 nucleotides agree with TRBD1. This CDR3 is built from 13 residues. The germline gives CDR1 SGHRS, CDR2 YFSETQ. Germline trimming cut 4 bases from V and 8 bases from J; bases unmatched to any gene: 6. CDR3 loop: CASSLGQGSGYTF. Written as DNA, the CDR3 is TGCGCCAGCAGCCTAGGACAGGGGAGCGGCTACACCTTC. Supplemented by reference TRBV5-1 and TRBJ1-2, the full variable domain reads KAGVTQTPRYLIKTRGQQVTLSCSPISGHRSVSWYQQTPGQGLQFLFEYFSETQRNKGNFPGRFSGRQFSNSRSEMNVSTLELGDSALYLCASSLGQGSGYTFGSGTRLTVV.

V and J are TRBV4-1 and TRBJ2-7; possibly TRBD2 for D (5 bases). Germline values: CDR1 MGHRA, CDR2 YSYEKL. The CDR3 spans 15 residues. V lost 4 bases and J 4 bases, leaving 17 bases between the germline ends. Here the CDR3 reads CASSPRGKGGYEQYF. The CDR3 region has the DNA TGCGCCAGCAGCCCGAGAGGGAAGGGCGGGTACGAGCAGTACTTC.

The V and J genes are TRBV10-1 and TRBJ1-1; possible D gene TRBD1, 5 bases. V lost 4 bases to trimming and J lost 1 base, with 7 bases between them. CDR1 is WNHNN, CDR2 SYGVQD, per germline (reference sequence). The CDR3 runs 13 residues. CDR3 amino acids: CASSVTENTEAFF. The DNA for the CDR3 is TGCGCCAGCAGTGTGACAGAGAACACTGAAGCTTTCTTT.

The chain is built from TRBV4-2 and TRBJ1-1; maybe TRBD1 (5 bases). Germline-derived CDR1 and CDR2 are LGHNA and YNFKEQ. This CDR3 is built from 16 residues. V shed 0 bases and J shed 1 base, with 12 bases lying between them. Here the CDR3 DNA reads TGTGCCAGCAGCCAAGAGGGACTGACCGCGAACACTGAAGCTTTCTTT. Translated: CASSQEGLTANTEAFF.

The chain uses TRBV30 and TRBJ2-3, with 9 bases identical to TRBD1. The trim removed 1 base at V and 4 bases at J, leaving 3 bases unmatched. Germline V gene lookup returns CDR1 GTSNPN and CDR2 SVGIG (reference sequence). The CDR3 spans 14 residues. CDR3 sequence: CAWSAGQGSDTQYF. For the CDR3, the DNA is TGTGCCTGGAGTGCGGGACAGGGATCAGATACGCAGTATTTT.

A single count supports this clone. The chain combines TRBV6-5 with TRBJ2-2; 10 bases map to TRBD1. V dropped 7 bases and J dropped 8; count of bases not matched to a gene: 7. Per the germline V gene, CDR1 is MNHEY and CDR2 is SVGAGI. The CDR3 has 14 amino acids. This chain's CDR3 is CASNKDRGPGELFF. DNA of the CDR3: TGTGCCAGCAACAAAGACAGGGGGCCAGGGGAGCTGTTTTTT.

The chain uses TRBV4-2 and TRBJ2-5; D perhaps matches TRBD2 (6 bases). CDR1 is LGHNA, CDR2 YNFKEQ, per germline. V was trimmed by 0 bases and J by 5 bases, leaving 13 bases between them. The CDR3 has 15 amino acids. CDR3 DNA: TGTGCCAGCAGCCAAGAACGGGCTAGCGCCGAGACCCAGTACTTC. This encodes CASSQERASAETQYF.

The chain carries TRBV9 and TRBJ1-6, with TRBD1 as a possible D gene (6 bases). Germline loops: CDR1 SGDLS, CDR2 YYNGEE. The V end lost 4 bases, the J end lost 10 bases, and 18 bases lay between the germline ends. CDR3 length equals 15 residues. CDR3 DNA sequence: TGTGCCAGCAGCCCCCTAGTAGGGGGAGGGTCACCCCTCCACTTT. This translates into CASSPLVGGGSPLHF.

This chain connects TRBV27 to TRBJ2-5, with 11 bases aligning to TRBD2. V lost 5 bases to trimming and J lost 5 bases; unmatched junction nucleotides: 7. The CDR3 sequence is 15 residues long. Germline CDR1 reads MNHEY; CDR2 reads SMNVEV (reference sequence). The DNA for the CDR3 is TGTGCCAGCAGTGCCAGACTAGCGGGGTTCGAGACCCAGTACTTC. Its protein is CASSARLAGFETQYF.

The chain recombines TRBV5-6 with TRBJ2-4; a weak D match, TRBD1 (5 bases). This CDR3 is built from 15 residues. In germline, CDR1 is SGHDT, CDR2 YYEEEE. Trimming pared 1 base from V and 6 bases from J, leaving 14 bases between. The CDR3 reads CASSLTWGPANIQYF. DNA of the CDR3: TGTGCCAGCAGCTTGACCTGGGGCCCGGCAAACATTCAGTACTTC. The full variable domain, in which reference TRBV5-6 and TRBJ2-4 provide the parts outside the CDR3, is DAGVTQSPTHLIKTRGQQVTLRCSPKSGHDTVSWYQQALGQGPQFIFQYYEEEERQRGNFPDRFSGHQFPNYSSELNVNALLLGDSALYLCASSLTWGPANIQYFGAGTRLSVL.

This chain joins TRBV14 and TRBJ2-5; no clear D. Per the germline V gene, CDR1 is SGHDN and CDR2 is FVKESK. The V and J ends lost 0 bases and 5 bases respectively, with 10 bases between them. There are 14 residues in the CDR3. The CDR3 DNA is TGTGCCAGCAGCCAAGAGGCTAAGAGGGAGACCCAGTACTTC. Its protein is CASSQEAKRETQYF.

This clone was picked up a small number of times. The chain joins TRBV12-3 or TRBV12-4 to TRBJ1-6; 9 bases line up with TRBD1. Germline trimming cut 8 bases from V and 15 bases from J; bases unmatched to any gene: 8. CDR3 length: 12 amino acids. The CDR3 here is CASGWDRVDLHF. The CDR3 DNA is TGTGCCAGCGGGTGGGACAGGGTCGACCTCCACTTT.